The source of this T cell receptor (beta chain) is a study of T cell responses to AZD1222 COVID-19 vaccine. About the research overall: Pooled samples include second doses given at about 4 or 12 weeks.

Whole-study findings and limits: Clonal diversity was possibly underestimated, and white British individuals and females predominated among donors. Rises in breadth and depth of Spike-specific TCRs came after two AZD1222 doses.

About this clone itself: Its antigen is not identified.

Profiled with immunoSEQ multiplex PCR; TCRdb holds only in-frame clones, not every one. The sample contains 80,000 to 130,000 clones, roughly nine tenths of which appear only once. The germline gives CDR1 SGHTA, CDR2 FQGNSA. V was pared by 1 base and J by 2 bases, with 4 bases of the junction left unmatched. The CDR3 is 15 residues long. The sample in question was peripheral blood, obtained on day 0 of AZD1222 vaccination. The rearrangement uses TRBV7-2 and TRBJ1-2, with TRBD1 matching 7 bases. This sequence originates from an adult in good health. In nucleotides, the CDR3 is TGTGCCAGCAGCTTAGGGCAGGGGGTAAACTATGGCTACACCTTC. This codes for CASSLGQGVNYGYTF.